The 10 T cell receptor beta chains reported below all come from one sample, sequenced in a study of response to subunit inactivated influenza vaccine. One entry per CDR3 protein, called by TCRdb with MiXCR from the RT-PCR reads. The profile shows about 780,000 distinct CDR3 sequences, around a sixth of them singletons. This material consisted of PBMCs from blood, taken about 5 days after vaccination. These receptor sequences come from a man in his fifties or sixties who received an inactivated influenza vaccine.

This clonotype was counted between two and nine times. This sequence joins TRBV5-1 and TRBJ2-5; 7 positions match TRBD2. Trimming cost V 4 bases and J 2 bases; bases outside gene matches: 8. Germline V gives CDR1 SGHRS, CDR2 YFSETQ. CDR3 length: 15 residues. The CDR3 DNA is TGCGCCAGCAGCGTGGGGACTATGGGGCAAGAGACCCAGTACTTC. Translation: CASSVGTMGQETQYF. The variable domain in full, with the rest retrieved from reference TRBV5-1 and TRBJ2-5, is KAGVTQTPRYLIKTRGQQVTLSCSPISGHRSVSWYQQTPGQGLQFLFEYFSETQRNKGNFPGRFSGRQFSNSRSEMNVSTLELGDSALYLCASSVGTMGQETQYFGPGTRLLVL.

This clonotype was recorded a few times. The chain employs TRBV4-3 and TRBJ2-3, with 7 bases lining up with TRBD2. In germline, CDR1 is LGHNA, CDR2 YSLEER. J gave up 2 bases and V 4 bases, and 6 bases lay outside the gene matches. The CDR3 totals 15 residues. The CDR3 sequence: CASSLRTSFTDTQYF. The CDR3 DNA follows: TGCGCCAGCAGCCTACGGACTAGTTTCACAGATACGCAGTATTTT.

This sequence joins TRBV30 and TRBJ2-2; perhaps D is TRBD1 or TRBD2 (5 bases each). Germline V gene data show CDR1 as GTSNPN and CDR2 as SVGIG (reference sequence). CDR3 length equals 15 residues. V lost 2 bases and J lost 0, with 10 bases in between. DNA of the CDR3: TGTGCCTGGAGTCCGGGACGGACGAACACCGGGGAGCTGTTTTTT. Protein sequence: CAWSPGRTNTGELFF.

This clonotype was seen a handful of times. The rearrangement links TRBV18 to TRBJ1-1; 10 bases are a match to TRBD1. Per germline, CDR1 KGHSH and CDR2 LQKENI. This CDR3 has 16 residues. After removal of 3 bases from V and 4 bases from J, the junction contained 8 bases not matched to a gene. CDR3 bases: TGTGCCAGCTCACCTTCGACAGGGGGCATTGGCACTGAAGCTTTCTTT. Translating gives CASSPSTGGIGTEAFF.

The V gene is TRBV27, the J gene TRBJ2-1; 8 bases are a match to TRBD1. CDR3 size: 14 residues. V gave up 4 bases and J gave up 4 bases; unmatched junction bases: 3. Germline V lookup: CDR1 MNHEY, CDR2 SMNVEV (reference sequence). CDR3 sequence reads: CASSWTGFYNEQFF. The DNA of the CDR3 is TGTGCCAGCAGTTGGACAGGGTTTTACAATGAGCAGTTCTTC.

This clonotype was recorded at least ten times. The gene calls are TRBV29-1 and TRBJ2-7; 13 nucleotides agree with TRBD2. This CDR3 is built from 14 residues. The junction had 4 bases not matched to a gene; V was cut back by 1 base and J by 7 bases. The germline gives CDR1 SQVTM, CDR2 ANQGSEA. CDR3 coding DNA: TGCAGCGTTGAAGGGACTAGCGGGAGATTAGAGCAGTACTTC. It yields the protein CSVEGTSGRLEQYF.

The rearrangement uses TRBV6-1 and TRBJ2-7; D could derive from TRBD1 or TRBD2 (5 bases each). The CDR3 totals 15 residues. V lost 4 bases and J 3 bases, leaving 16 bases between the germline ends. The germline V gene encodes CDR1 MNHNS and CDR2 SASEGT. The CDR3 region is CASSVPGRQIYEQYF. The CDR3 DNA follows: TGTGCCAGCAGTGTCCCGGGACGGCAAATCTACGAGCAGTACTTC.

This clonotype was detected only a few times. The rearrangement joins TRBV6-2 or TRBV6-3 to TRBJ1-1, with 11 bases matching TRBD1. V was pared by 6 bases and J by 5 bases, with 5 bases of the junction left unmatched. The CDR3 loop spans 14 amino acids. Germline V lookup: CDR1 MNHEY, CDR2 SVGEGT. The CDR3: CASSGQGAWTEAFF. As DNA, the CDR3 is TGTGCCAGCAGCGGACAGGGGGCGTGGACTGAAGCTTTCTTT.

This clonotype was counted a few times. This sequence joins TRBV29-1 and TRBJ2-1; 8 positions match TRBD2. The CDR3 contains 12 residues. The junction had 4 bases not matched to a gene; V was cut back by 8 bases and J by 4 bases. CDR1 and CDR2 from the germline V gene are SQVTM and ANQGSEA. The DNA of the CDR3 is TGCAGCTCGGGGGGGTTGTACAATGAGCAGTTCTTC. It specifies CSSGGLYNEQFF.

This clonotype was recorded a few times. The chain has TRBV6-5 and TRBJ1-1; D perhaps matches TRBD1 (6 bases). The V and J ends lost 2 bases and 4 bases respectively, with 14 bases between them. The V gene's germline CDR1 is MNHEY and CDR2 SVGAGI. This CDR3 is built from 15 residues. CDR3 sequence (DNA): TGTGCCAGCAGTTACGGCGGGACAAGAGGCACTGAAGCTTTCTTT. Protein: CASSYGGTRGTEAFF.